The next 3 T cell receptor beta chains were all read from a single sample in a study of blood T cells in healthy people across ages. The authors ran a second PCR of about 7 to 12 cycles using a sample-barcoded 5' primer and a J-beta primer mix. TCRdb recomputed calls from the 5' RACE reads with MiXCR, one row per CDR3 protein. The sample lists nearly 1 million distinct CDR3 sequences; roughly 50% were seen once. The specimen was blood. The receptors here all came from an older woman in good health.

Turning to this clonotype: A much larger clone differs by one base, so this may be a read error. The V and J genes are TRBV11-2 and TRBJ1-2, with D tentatively TRBD1 (5 bases). The ends were cut back, 5 bases at V and 9 bases at J, with 13 bases in the middle. Germline CDR1 is SGHAT and CDR2 is FQNNGV. This CDR3 spans 12 amino acids. CDR3 nucleotide sequence: TGTGCCAGCAGCCCAGGGCCCCATTGCTACACCTTC. Protein: CASSPGPHCYTF.

This rearrangement joins TRBV4-2 to TRBJ2-5, with TRBD2 identical over 8 bases. CDR1 and CDR2 (germline): LGHNA, YNFKEQ. With 3 bases clipped from V and 0 bases from J, the junction kept 6 bases outside the gene matches. CDR3 length equals 16 residues. The CDR3 bases are TGTGCCAGCAGCCAGGGGACTAGGAAATACCAAGAGACCCAGTACTTC. Translation: CASSQGTRKYQETQYF.

This chain joins TRBV29-1 and TRBJ2-7; D is possibly TRBD1 (5 bases). Deletions cut 3 bases from V and 7 bases from J, with 16 bases between. From germline, CDR1 is SQVTM and CDR2 ANQGSEA. This CDR3 comprises 13 residues. Here the CDR3 reads CSVEIVGAGEQYF. In nucleotides, the CDR3 is TGCAGCGTTGAGATAGTAGGGGCTGGTGAGCAGTACTTC.